The 8 T cell receptor beta chains listed next were all sequenced from one sample in a study of OX40 agonist ivuxolimab in advanced cancers. The assay was immunoSEQ multiplex PCR, and TCRdb's table has in-frame clones only and misses some. Among under 60,000 clones listed, approximately 86% were seen once. The specimen was CD4+ or CD8+ T cells sorted from blood, collected in a trial of the OX40 agonist ivuxolimab. The receptors were sampled from an adult with an advanced solid tumor such as melanoma, head and neck, liver or kidney cancer.

This chain links TRBV18 with TRBJ2-2; unclear D gene. V lost 6 bases, J lost 1 base, and 12 bases lay in between. The CDR3 is made up of 15 amino acids. Germline loops: CDR1 KGHSH, CDR2 LQKENI. DNA for the CDR3: TGTGCCAGCTCGAAGACGGCCCTGAACACCGGGGAGCTGTTTTTT. Residues: CASSKTALNTGELFF.

This clone was found once. The gene calls are TRBV18 and TRBJ2-2; no firm D call. V lost 0 bases and J lost 0, with 5 bases in between. Germline values: CDR1 KGHSH, CDR2 LQKENI. This CDR3 spans 15 amino acids. CDR3 coding DNA: TGTGCCAGCTCACCACCGCAAGCGAACACCGGGGAGCTGTTTTTT. Protein product: CASSPPQANTGELFF.

The chain links TRBV6-6 to TRBJ2-7; TRBD1 agrees at 7 bases. The CDR3 is made up of 12 amino acids. The V gene's germline CDR1 is MNHNY and CDR2 SVGAGI (reference sequence). Trimming cost V 6 bases and J 7 bases; bases outside gene matches: 6. CDR3 sequence (DNA): TGTGCCAGCAGCCAGGGGGTCGAGGAGCAGTACTTC. Residues: CASSQGVEEQYF.

V usage is TRBV6-5 and J usage is TRBJ2-2, with 10 nucleotides matching TRBD1. Germline lookup yields CDR1 MNHEY and CDR2 SVGAGI. The CDR3 contains 16 residues. Germline trimming cut 0 bases from V and 6 bases from J; bases unmatched to any gene: 4. CDR3 sequence: CASSYSTGQGAGELFF. CDR3 nucleotide sequence: TGTGCCAGCAGTTACTCGACAGGACAGGGGGCCGGGGAGCTGTTTTTT.

This clone was seen once. The chain employs TRBV11-2 and TRBJ1-2, with D hard to call. The CDR3 extends over 14 amino acids. Trimming took off 1 base at V and 4 bases at J, with 10 bases between the two ends. CDR1 and CDR2 from the germline V gene are SGHAT and FQNNGV. CDR3 protein: CASSLGTGSYGYTF. CDR3 nucleotides: TGTGCCAGCAGCTTAGGGACCGGAAGCTATGGCTACACCTTC.

This chain links TRBV15 with TRBJ2-7; D gene unclear. Trimming pared 0 bases from V and 0 bases from J, leaving 9 bases between. Germline V gene lookup returns CDR1 LNHNV and CDR2 YYDKDF (reference sequence). This CDR3 is built from 15 residues. CDR3 sequence: CATSRDGMDSYEQYF. The CDR3 region has the DNA TGTGCCACCAGCAGAGATGGCATGGACTCCTACGAGCAGTACTTC.

The rearrangement uses TRBV6-5 and TRBJ1-5; no firm D call. Trimming removed 0 bases from V and 3 bases from J, with 3 bases in between. This CDR3 spans 13 amino acids. CDR1 is MNHEY and CDR2 is SVGAGI in the germline V gene. The CDR3 here is CASSYSVNQPQHF. CDR3 sequence (DNA): TGTGCCAGCAGTTACTCCGTCAATCAGCCCCAGCATTTT.

The V call is TRBV5-6, the J call TRBJ2-6; weak D call: TRBD1 (7 bases). Trimming took 3 bases from V and 0 from J, leaving 16 bases between them. This CDR3 is 18 amino acids long. CDR1 SGHDT and CDR2 YYEEEE come from the germline V gene. CDR3 in amino acids: CASSWGDRVTSGANVLTF. The CDR3 DNA sequence: TGTGCCAGCAGCTGGGGGGACAGAGTTACCTCTGGGGCCAACGTCCTGACTTTC.